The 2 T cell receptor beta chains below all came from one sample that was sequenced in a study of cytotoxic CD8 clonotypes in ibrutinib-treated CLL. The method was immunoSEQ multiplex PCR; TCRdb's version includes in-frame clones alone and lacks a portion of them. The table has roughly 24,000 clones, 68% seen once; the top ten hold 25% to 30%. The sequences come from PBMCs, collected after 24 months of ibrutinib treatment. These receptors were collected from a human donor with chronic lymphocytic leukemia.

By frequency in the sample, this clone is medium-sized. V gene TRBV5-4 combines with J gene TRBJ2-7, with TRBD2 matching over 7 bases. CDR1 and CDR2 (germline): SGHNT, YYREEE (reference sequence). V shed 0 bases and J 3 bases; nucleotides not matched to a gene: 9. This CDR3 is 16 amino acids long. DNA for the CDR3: TGTGCCAGCAGCTTGGGTTCAGGACTAGAGCTCTACGAGCAGTACTTC. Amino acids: CASSLGSGLELYEQYF.

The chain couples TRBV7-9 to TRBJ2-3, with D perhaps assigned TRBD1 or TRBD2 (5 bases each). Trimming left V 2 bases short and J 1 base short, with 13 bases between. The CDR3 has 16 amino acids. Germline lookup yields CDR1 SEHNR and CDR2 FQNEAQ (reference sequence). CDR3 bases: TGTGCCAGCAGCTTACCCTCCGGGGACCGCACAGATACGCAGTATTTT. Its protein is CASSLPSGDRTDTQYF.